Below are 20 T cell receptor beta chains sequenced from a single sample in a study of response to subunit inactivated influenza vaccine. TCRdb ran MiXCR on the RT-PCR reads and lists one entry per CDR3 protein. This table holds about half a million distinct CDR3 sequences, 7.6% found once. This specimen was PBMCs from blood, taken approximately 25 months after vaccination. The receptors were gathered from a man aged 50-75 years who received an inactivated influenza vaccine.

This clonotype has ten or more counts. The chain recombines TRBV24-1 with TRBJ2-7, with 7 bases lining up with TRBD1. Per germline, CDR1 KGHDR and CDR2 SFDVKD. The CDR3 contains 14 residues. J lost 6 bases, V lost 4 bases, and 8 bases had no gene match. CDR3 region: CATSEPGTAAEQYF. The CDR3 bases are TGTGCCACCAGTGAACCCGGGACAGCTGCCGAGCAGTACTTC.

The chain carries TRBV5-4 and TRBJ1-1, with D maybe TRBD1 (5 bases). The germline gives CDR1 SGHNT, CDR2 YYREEE (reference sequence). The CDR3 runs 14 residues. V lost 4 bases and J lost 1, with 11 bases in between. CDR3 amino acids: CASSGRDPNTEAFF. CDR3 DNA: TGTGCCAGCAGCGGCCGGGACCCGAACACTGAAGCTTTCTTT.

This clonotype was seen a few times. This chain uses TRBV11-2 with TRBJ2-1; 14 positions match TRBD2. Germline-derived CDR1 and CDR2 are SGHAT and FQNNGV. The CDR3 has 18 amino acids. Trimming at V came to 1 base and at J to 4 bases, leaving 6 bases not matched to a gene. The CDR3 here is CASSLVGTSGRGYNEQFF. The CDR3 nucleotides read TGTGCCAGCAGCTTAGTTGGGACTAGCGGGAGAGGGTACAATGAGCAGTTCTTC.

Many counts were recorded for this clonotype. The chain carries TRBV28 and TRBJ1-5; possibly TRBD1 for D (5 bases). The germline CDR1 and CDR2 sequences are MDHEN and SYDVKM. This CDR3 spans 14 amino acids. Trimming pared 2 bases from V and 5 bases from J, leaving 10 bases between. The CDR3 loop reads CASSLEGRDQPQHF. The CDR3 region has the DNA TGTGCCAGCAGTTTAGAGGGACGGGATCAGCCCCAGCATTTT. The full variable domain, in which reference TRBV28 and TRBJ1-5 provide the parts outside the CDR3, is DVKVTQSSRYLVKRTGEKVFLECVQDMDHENMFWYRQDPGLGLRLIYFSYDVKMKEKGDIPEGYSVSREKKERFSLILESASTNQTSMYLCASSLEGRDQPQHFGDGTRLSIL.

In its sample, this clonotype was seen many times. The CDR3 nucleotides are TGCAGCGTTGCTCCGGGACAGGGCACAGATACGCAGTATTTT. It is translated as CSVAPGQGTDTQYF. V gene TRBV29-1 combines with J gene TRBJ2-3; TRBD1 matches 8 bases. Germline V gene sequence: CDR1 SQVTM, CDR2 ANQGSEA. The CDR3 spans 14 residues. The J segment lost 1 base and the V segment lost 4 bases, leaving 4 bases of the junction unmatched.

This clonotype was recorded at least ten times. The rearrangement uses TRBV6-1 and TRBJ1-1, with TRBD1 identical over 9 bases. After removal of 3 bases from V and 1 base from J, the junction contained 6 bases not matched to a gene. The germline V gene encodes CDR1 MNHNS and CDR2 SASEGT. This CDR3 has 16 amino acids. CDR3 DNA sequence: TGTGCCAGCAGTGACAATGGACAGGGGCCGAACACTGAAGCTTTCTTT. Encoded protein: CASSDNGQGPNTEAFF.

This clonotype was counted many times. The rearrangement links TRBV5-1 to TRBJ1-3; a possible D gene is TRBD1 (5 bases). The CDR3 loop spans 16 amino acids. Germline V gene lookup returns CDR1 SGHRS and CDR2 YFSETQ. Between the trimmed V and J ends, which lost 4 bases and 0 bases, there was a span of 14 bases. The CDR3 sequence is CASSLTGVLSGNTIYF. Written as DNA, the CDR3 is TGCGCCAGCAGCCTAACAGGAGTTCTCTCTGGAAACACCATATATTTT.

The chain has TRBV18 and TRBJ2-3; 11 nucleotides agree with TRBD2. With V trimmed by 3 bases and J by 0 bases, 8 bases remained unmatched. The germline gives CDR1 KGHSH, CDR2 LQKENI. There are 18 residues in the CDR3. DNA of the CDR3: TGTGCCAGCTCACCCGGGACTAGCGGAATACCTAGCACAGATACGCAGTATTTT. Translating it yields CASSPGTSGIPSTDTQYF.

V gene TRBV5-1 combines with J gene TRBJ2-7; D remains unclear. The CDR3 is 16 amino acids. CDR1 is SGHRS and CDR2 is YFSETQ in the germline V gene. Trimming removed 0 bases at V and 0 bases at J, with 13 bases between. The chain's CDR3 is CASSLDIWTTSYEQYF. As DNA, the CDR3 is TGCGCCAGCAGCTTGGATATATGGACCACCTCCTACGAGCAGTACTTC. The full variable domain, in which reference TRBV5-1 and TRBJ2-7 provide the parts outside the CDR3, is KAGVTQTPRYLIKTRGQQVTLSCSPISGHRSVSWYQQTPGQGLQFLFEYFSETQRNKGNFPGRFSGRQFSNSRSEMNVSTLELGDSALYLCASSLDIWTTSYEQYFGPGTRLTVT.

This clonotype has ten or more counts. The rearrangement links TRBV5-1 to TRBJ2-1; D gene ambiguous. This CDR3 contains 16 residues. Per germline, CDR1 SGHRS and CDR2 YFSETQ. V shed 0 bases and J shed 8 bases, with 18 bases lying between them. Written as DNA, the CDR3 is TGCGCCAGCAGCTTGGGTTTCCCGGGTCTTTTGGATGAGCAGTTCTTC. Its protein product is CASSLGFPGLLDEQFF. Together with reference TRBV5-1 and TRBJ2-1, the CDR3 gives the full variable domain: KAGVTQTPRYLIKTRGQQVTLSCSPISGHRSVSWYQQTPGQGLQFLFEYFSETQRNKGNFPGRFSGRQFSNSRSEMNVSTLELGDSALYLCASSLGFPGLLDEQFFGPGTRLTVL.

The chain employs TRBV3-1 and TRBJ2-2; D may be TRBD2 (7 bases). V was pared by 2 bases and J by 4 bases, with 11 bases between. This CDR3 contains 15 residues. Germline-derived CDR1 and CDR2 are LGHDT and YNNKEL (reference sequence). The CDR3 here is CASSQKAGATGELFF. The DNA for the CDR3 is TGTGCCAGCAGCCAAAAGGCGGGGGCCACCGGGGAGCTGTTTTTT. The full variable domain, its missing parts supplied by reference TRBV3-1 and TRBJ2-2, is DTAVSQTPKYLVTQMGNDKSIKCEQNLGHDTMYWYKQDSKKFLKIMFSYNNKELIINETVPNRFSPKSPDKAHLNLHINSLELGDSAVYFCASSQKAGATGELFFGEGSRLTVL.

The chain joins TRBV5-5 to TRBJ2-7; D unclear. CDR1 is SGHKS and CDR2 is YYEKEE in the germline V gene (reference sequence). The V end lost 1 base, the J end lost 3 bases, and 8 bases lay between the germline ends. The CDR3 contains 13 residues. The CDR3 bases are TGTGCCAGCAGCTTGTTGGCAAACTACGAGCAGTACTTC. It codes for CASSLLANYEQYF. Drawing the rest from reference TRBV5-5 and TRBJ2-7, the complete variable domain is DAGVTQSPTHLIKTRGQQVTLRCSPISGHKSVSWYQQVLGQGPQFIFQYYEKEERGRGNFPDRFSARQFPNYSSELNVNALLLGDSALYLCASSLLANYEQYFGPGTRLTVT.

Ten or more counts support this clonotype. One end of the junction does not line up with germline, which may come from a read error. The chain carries TRBV5-1 and TRBJ2-7, with D perhaps TRBD1 (6 bases). The CDR3 covers 12 residues. Germline V gene sequence: CDR1 SGHRS, CDR2 YFSETQ. CDR3 sequence (DNA): TGTGCCAGCAGCTCACAGGGTGACGAGCAGTACTTC. Its protein is CASSSQGDEQYF.

The rearrangement uses TRBV6-1 and TRBJ1-6, with 8 bases fitting TRBD1. CDR3 size: 14 residues. Trimming cost V 6 bases and J 11 bases; bases outside gene matches: 9. From germline, CDR1 is MNHNS and CDR2 SASEGT. CDR3: CASRGQGEGAPLHF. As DNA, the CDR3 is TGTGCCAGCAGAGGACAGGGCGAGGGGGCACCCCTCCACTTT.

The chain joins TRBV5-8 to TRBJ2-4, with D possibly TRBD2 on 6 matching bases. The CDR3 is 12 amino acids. Germline CDR1 is SGHTS and CDR2 is YDEGEE. Trimming cost V 1 base and J 15 bases, with 14 bases left between them. CDR3 coding DNA: TGTGCCAGCAGCTTGCGGACACGGAGGGGGTACTTC. It codes for CASSLRTRRGYF.

This clonotype was found many times. This rearrangement joins TRBV20-1 to TRBJ2-7, with D hard to call. V dropped 1 base and J dropped 2 bases, with 12 bases sitting between them. Germline values: CDR1 DFQATT, CDR2 SNEGSKA (reference sequence). The length of the CDR3 is 14 residues. This CDR3 reads CSARVSQAPYEQYF. The CDR3 DNA sequence: TGCAGTGCTAGAGTCTCCCAGGCCCCCTACGAGCAGTACTTC.

This clonotype was detected a few times. V and J are TRBV29-1 and TRBJ2-5, with 7 bases lining up with TRBD1. Trimming removed 5 bases from V and 1 base from J; junction bases left unmatched: 4. Germline assignment: CDR1 SQVTM and CDR2 ANQGSEA. The CDR3 has 13 residues. This CDR3 reads CSVLQGSQETQYF. The CDR3 region has the DNA TGCAGCGTTCTACAGGGGTCCCAAGAGACCCAGTACTTC.

V and J are TRBV6-1 and TRBJ2-1, with TRBD2 matching over 7 bases. V shed 5 bases, J shed 3 bases, and the junction held 7 bases outside the gene matches. The CDR3 has 15 amino acids. The germline gives CDR1 MNHNS, CDR2 SASEGT. In nucleotides, the CDR3 is TGTGCCAGCAGTCCACGGGGCGGGGGCTACAATGAGCAGTTCTTC. It yields the protein CASSPRGGGYNEQFF.

Ten or more counts support this clonotype. This sequence joins TRBV20-1 and TRBJ2-1, with 12 bases that match TRBD2. Germline loops: CDR1 DFQATT, CDR2 SNEGSKA (reference sequence). The CDR3 length is 16 residues. The junction had 7 bases not matched to a gene; V was cut back by 4 bases and J by 3 bases. The CDR3: CSATRLAGVNYNEQFF. CDR3 nucleotide sequence: TGCAGTGCTACCCGACTAGCGGGGGTCAACTACAATGAGCAGTTCTTC.

This clonotype was detected a few times. The chain links TRBV10-1 to TRBJ2-3, with D unclear. V gave up 4 bases and J gave up 4 bases, with 12 bases separating them. Germline V lookup: CDR1 WNHNN, CDR2 SYGVQD (reference sequence). This CDR3 has 14 residues. CDR3 nucleotides: TGCGCCAGCAGTGGGGCAGCATCGCCAGATACGCAGTATTTT. Protein product: CASSGAASPDTQYF.